This TCR beta chain originates from a study of beta chain features in type 1 diabetes. The wider study: Age, gender and cell yields were alike across patients and healthy donors. Study-wide points: Highly expressing activated T cells could be over-counted with a cDNA template. Fewer insertions but more deletions were seen at VDJ junctions in type 1 diabetes patients.

Germline V gene data show CDR1 as SQVTM and CDR2 as ANQGSEA. The V gene lost 3 bases and the J gene lost 8 bases, with 13 bases spanning the gap. The CDR3 totals 13 residues. This clone has more than one count but fewer than ten. Its target is unknown. Expressed TCRB transcripts were sequenced, since all the RNA that had been isolated was reverse transcribed. Stem cell-like memory T cell samples underwent survey-depth immunoSEQ sequencing. They averaged about 1.01 million reads. Sequencing used immunoSEQ multiplex PCR; TCRdb keeps in-frame clones, though not all of them. The data contain around 99,000 clones, under 40% of them singletons.

The sequenced sample consisted of stem cell memory CD4+ T cells from blood. The chain links TRBV29-1 to TRBJ1-4; weak D call: TRBD1 (5 bases). The origin of this receptor is a woman under 30 in good health. The CDR3 DNA is TGCAGCGTTGATCGGGGGGGTAGCGAAAAACTGTTTTTT. Translating it yields CSVDRGGSEKLFF.